This note documents a single T cell receptor beta chain sequence. As originally analysed: Estimates of nucleated cell counts were drawn from the amplification of reference gene primers. Measured with immunoSEQ multiplex PCR; TCRdb has only the in-frame clones, and not every one. Clone size and the V and J calls come from that table; the DNA yielded D and trimming. The sample has roughly 80,000 clones, 85% seen once. Trimming took 4 bases from V and 5 from J; bases not matched to a gene: 14. Germline loops: CDR1 LGHNA, CDR2 YNFKEQ. This CDR3 is 17 amino acids long. The data derive from a study of blood T cell repertoires in COVID-19. Study overall: Sources were T cells, B-cell-depleted T cells, or PBMCs; the material itself was cDNA or gDNA.

This clonotype originated in a woman between 70 and 85 years old with acute or convalescent COVID-19. The chain has TRBV4-2 and TRBJ2-3, with 8 positions matching TRBD2. The sample was peripheral blood. In nucleotides, the CDR3 is TGTGCCAGCAGCCCCAGGGTCGGGACTAGGAGTGGAGATACGCAGTATTTT. It specifies CASSPRVGTRSGDTQYF.